Below, 4 T cell receptor beta chains from the same sample are listed, as sequenced in a study of blood T cell repertoires in COVID-19. TCRdb's table, derived via immunoSEQ multiplex PCR, lists solely in-frame clones and lacks some. The repertoire holds about 230,000 clones, with about 85% as singletons. Sequenced material: peripheral blood. The receptor set was obtained from a middle-aged man with acute or convalescent COVID-19.

The chain employs TRBV18 and TRBJ1-2; weak D call: TRBD1 (5 bases). Germline CDR1 reads KGHSH; CDR2 reads LQKENI. The CDR3 runs to 12 residues. Deletions cut 4 bases from V and 8 bases from J, with 11 bases between. CDR3 nucleotides: TGTGCCAGCTCACGGGGCATGGGGGGCTACACCTTC. Amino acid sequence: CASSRGMGGYTF.

V and J are TRBV7-3 and TRBJ2-2; D is uncertain. Trimming stripped 5 bases from V and 8 bases from J, with 12 bases between. There are 13 residues in the CDR3. The germline CDR1 and CDR2 sequences are SGHTA and FQGTGA. The CDR3 DNA sequence: TGTGCCAGCAGCCCCGGTTCAAGAGGGGAGCTGTTTTTT. It codes for CASSPGSRGELFF.

Concerning this clone itself: The same CDR3 is also encoded by other DNA sequences in this sample. V and J are TRBV5-1 and TRBJ1-1, with 11 nucleotides matching TRBD1. Germline loops: CDR1 SGHRS, CDR2 YFSETQ. The J segment lost 0 bases and the V segment lost 2 bases, leaving 3 bases of the junction unmatched. The CDR3 contains 16 residues. DNA of the CDR3: TGCGCCAGCAGCTTCGGGACAGGGGGGATGAACACTGAAGCTTTCTTT. As protein: CASSFGTGGMNTEAFF.

The chain is built from TRBV9 and TRBJ1-1, with no clear D. Germline loops: CDR1 SGDLS, CDR2 YYNGEE. The CDR3 contains 13 residues. The germline V and J ends were trimmed by 2 bases and 5 bases, with 10 bases remaining between them. Written as DNA, the CDR3 is TGTGCCAGCAGCGTGGCGGGCCGGACTGAAGCTTTCTTT. Translating it yields CASSVAGRTEAFF.